Presented here are 19 T cell receptor beta chains from one specimen sequenced in a study of blood T cells in healthy people across ages. Sample-barcoded 5' priming and a J-beta primer mix drove a second PCR of roughly 7 to 11 cycles. Each CDR3 protein gets one entry after TCRdb re-called the 5' RACE reads with MiXCR. The top ten clones hold less than 15% of a sample with over 950,000 distinct CDR3 sequences, 35% to 45% of them seen once. Source material: blood. These receptors all come from a man in his late teens or twenties in good health.

The chain combines TRBV24-1 with TRBJ2-7; 7 bases fit TRBD1. CDR1 KGHDR and CDR2 SFDVKD come from the germline V gene. Losses at the gene ends were 3 bases for V and 7 bases for J; bases not matched to a gene: 5. This CDR3 contains 13 residues. This CDR3 reads CATSDPPGGEQYF. CDR3 bases: TGTGCCACCAGTGATCCCCCAGGGGGTGAGCAGTACTTC.

The chain combines TRBV5-5 with TRBJ1-1, with D hard to call. CDR1 and CDR2 (germline): SGHKS, YYEKEE (reference sequence). The V gene lost 1 base and the J gene lost 0 bases, with 4 bases spanning the gap. The CDR3 covers 13 residues. CDR3 loop: CASSLILNTEAFF. The CDR3 coding sequence is TGTGCCAGCAGCTTGATCCTGAACACTGAAGCTTTCTTT.

This clonotype was seen a few times. The chain combines TRBV6-2 or TRBV6-3 with TRBJ2-3, with 9 bases identical to TRBD1. CDR3 length: 14 amino acids. Unmatched junction bases numbered 3, after V lost 7 bases and J lost 1 base. Germline lookup yields CDR1 MNHEY and CDR2 SVGEGT. In DNA form, the CDR3 reads TGTGCCAGCACCCGGGACAGGGGCACAGATACGCAGTATTTT. Its translation: CASTRDRGTDTQYF.

This clonotype was detected a few times. This chain connects TRBV7-9 to TRBJ2-1; D call uncertain. CDR1 is SEHNR, CDR2 FQNEAQ, per germline (reference sequence). Deletions cut 0 bases from V and 3 bases from J, with 9 bases between. The CDR3 runs 15 residues. The CDR3 bases are TGTGCCAGCAGCTTAGCGAGCTTGGGCTACAATGAGCAGTTCTTC. Protein: CASSLASLGYNEQFF.

The V call is TRBV28, the J call TRBJ1-2; 7 positions agree with TRBD1. The CDR3 is 13 residues long. Unmatched junction bases numbered 5, after V lost 6 bases and J lost 4 bases. Germline assignment: CDR1 MDHEN and CDR2 SYDVKM. CDR3 region: CASSRTGRYGYTF. The CDR3 coding sequence is TGTGCCAGCAGCCGGACAGGACGCTATGGCTACACCTTC.

This clonotype appeared a few times. This sequence joins TRBV5-1 and TRBJ1-6, with D unresolved. The CDR3 has 16 amino acids. The germline V gene has CDR1 SGHRS and CDR2 YFSETQ. The ends were cut back, 4 bases at V and 5 bases at J, with 16 bases in the middle. The CDR3 here is CASSALYGENNSPLHF. CDR3 bases: TGCGCCAGCAGCGCTCTTTATGGGGAGAATAATTCACCCCTCCACTTT.

V usage is TRBV2 and J usage is TRBJ1-5; 10 positions agree with TRBD1. CDR3 length: 14 residues. The ends lost 7 bases at V and 4 bases at J; junction bases unmatched: 4. CDR1 is SNHLY and CDR2 is FYNNEI in the germline V gene. The CDR3 spells CASTRDRGNQPQHF. The CDR3 DNA reads as TGTGCCAGCACCAGGGACAGGGGTAATCAGCCCCAGCATTTT.

V is TRBV6-5 and J is TRBJ2-5; TRBD1 matches 9 bases. The germline gives CDR1 MNHEY, CDR2 SVGAGI. Germline trimming cut 2 bases from V and 4 bases from J; bases unmatched to any gene: 14. The CDR3 length is 18 residues. In DNA, the CDR3 is TGTGCCAGCAGTTACAGGGGTGTGGGACAGGGCGTTAGAGAGACCCAGTACTTC. It translates to CASSYRGVGQGVRETQYF.

The chain links TRBV7-9 to TRBJ1-5; D is undetermined. The germline gives CDR1 SEHNR, CDR2 FQNEAQ (reference sequence). CDR3 length: 12 amino acids. V gave up 5 bases and J gave up 6 bases, with 8 bases separating them. The DNA for the CDR3 is TGTGCCAGCAGCCGACCCGCTCAGCCCCAGCATTTT. It yields the protein CASSRPAQPQHF.

The V gene is TRBV3-1, the J gene TRBJ1-2, with 7 bases lining up with TRBD1. Germline assignment: CDR1 LGHDT and CDR2 YNNKEL (reference sequence). The CDR3 covers 15 residues. V lost 3 bases to trimming and J lost 4 bases; unmatched junction nucleotides: 8. CDR3 coding DNA: TGTGCCAGCAGCCATGACGGGACAGCCTTCTATGGCTACACCTTC. Translated: CASSHDGTAFYGYTF.

The CDR3 region has the DNA TGTGCCAGCAGCGTAGGCTACTCCTACGAGCAGTACTTC. Translated: CASSVGYSYEQYF. The chain links TRBV9 to TRBJ2-7; no definite D call. The CDR3 covers 13 residues. CDR1 is SGDLS, CDR2 YYNGEE, per germline. V gave up 0 bases and J gave up 0 bases, with 4 bases separating them.

This clonotype was counted a few times. V usage is TRBV7-2 and J usage is TRBJ1-2; possible D gene TRBD1, 5 bases. The CDR3 runs to 15 residues. The V gene lost 2 bases and the J gene lost 5 bases, with 15 bases spanning the gap. Germline CDR1 is SGHTA and CDR2 is FQGNSA. The chain's CDR3 is CASSLFGPGTYGYTF. CDR3 DNA sequence: TGTGCCAGCAGCTTATTTGGTCCAGGGACTTATGGCTACACCTTC.

The rearrangement uses TRBV2 and TRBJ1-1, with D perhaps TRBD1 (5 bases). Germline loops: CDR1 SNHLY, CDR2 FYNNEI. The CDR3 runs to 17 residues. The ends were cut back, 4 bases at V and 7 bases at J, with 25 bases in the middle. The CDR3 here is CASSGISDGGWALEAFF. The CDR3 nucleotides are TGTGCCAGCAGTGGTATTTCGGACGGGGGTTGGGCCCTTGAAGCTTTCTTT.

The gene calls are TRBV7-9 and TRBJ2-1; TRBD2 agrees at 14 bases. This CDR3 has 17 amino acids. The junction had 8 bases not matched to a gene; V was cut back by 5 bases and J by 5 bases. Looked up from germline, CDR1 is SEHNR and CDR2 is FQNEAQ (reference sequence). The CDR3 DNA follows: TGTGCCAGCAGCGCAAGGACTAGCGGGGGGATCAACAATGAGCAGTTCTTC. Translation: CASSARTSGGINNEQFF.

The sample holds many counts of this clonotype. This chain uses TRBV7-9 with TRBJ2-3; D uncertain. Trimming left V 5 bases short and J 4 bases short, with 10 bases between. Germline CDR1 reads SEHNR; CDR2 reads FQNEAQ (reference sequence). The CDR3 is 13 residues long. The CDR3 coding sequence is TGTGCCAGCAGCCTCCCCTATCCAGATACGCAGTATTTT. Its translation: CASSLPYPDTQYF.

The rearrangement uses TRBV12-3 or TRBV12-4 and TRBJ1-5, with D maybe TRBD1 (5 bases). This CDR3 is 19 amino acids long. V lost 4 bases and J 4 bases, leaving 26 bases between the germline ends. CDR3 nucleotide sequence: TGTGCCAGCAGTTCATCAGGGAGCCCCACCCATTATAGTAATCAGCCCCAGCATTTT. This translates into CASSSSGSPTHYSNQPQHF.

This sequence joins TRBV27 and TRBJ2-1; 8 bases match TRBD1. The germline gives CDR1 MNHEY, CDR2 SMNVEV (reference sequence). The CDR3 sequence is 16 residues long. J was trimmed by 3 bases and V by 5 bases; bases with no gene match: 9. The CDR3 DNA reads as TGTGCCAGCAGTGGACGGACAGGGTCCGGCTACAATGAGCAGTTCTTC. Translated: CASSGRTGSGYNEQFF.

J is TRBJ2-1 and V is TRBV20-1; the match to TRBD1 covers 7 bases. This CDR3 has 15 residues. CDR1 is DFQATT, CDR2 SNEGSKA, per germline (reference sequence). V shed 1 base, J shed 7 bases, and the junction held 10 bases outside the gene matches. The CDR3 is CSARGAAHRGNEQFF. In DNA, the CDR3 is TGCAGTGCTAGAGGCGCGGCCCACAGGGGTAATGAGCAGTTCTTC.

V usage is TRBV20-1 and J usage is TRBJ2-4; no clear D gene. Germline lookup yields CDR1 DFQATT and CDR2 SNEGSKA (reference sequence). The CDR3 length is 14 residues. This CDR3 reads CSVVHKAIKNIQYF. The CDR3 DNA is TGCAGCGTCGTGCACAAGGCTATCAAAAACATTCAGTACTTC.